Below are 26 T cell receptor beta chains sequenced from a single sample in a study of chemoradiotherapy in HPV16-positive cancers. Produced via immunoSEQ multiplex PCR; TCRdb's table is partial and in-frame only. The data hold some 29,000 clones, with 85% to 95% observed a single time. Here the sequenced sample was blood, taken from a patient who underwent chemoradiotherapy. The receptors originated from a human donor with HPV-associated anogenital cancer.

In DNA, the CDR3 is TGTGCCAGCAGCTCCCTGGTTGGTGGGGAGAACACCGGGGAGCTGTTTTTT. Translation: CASSSLVGGENTGELFF. The chain carries TRBV7-8 and TRBJ2-2; D not certain. CDR3 length equals 17 residues. Germline V gene sequence: CDR1 SGHVS, CDR2 FQNEAQ. Trimming shortened V by 4 bases and J by 1 base, and 16 bases separated the two germline ends.

This clone showed up just once. This chain uses TRBV5-6 with TRBJ2-7, with 7 bases aligning to TRBD2. The germline CDR1 and CDR2 sequences are SGHDT and YYEEEE. The J segment lost 4 bases and the V segment lost 2 bases, leaving 6 bases of the junction unmatched. The CDR3 covers 14 residues. Here the CDR3 reads CASSLGSGPYEQYF. The CDR3 DNA sequence: TGTGCCAGCAGCTTAGGTAGCGGGCCGTACGAGCAGTACTTC.

V usage is TRBV18 and J usage is TRBJ2-5, with D hard to call. The V and J ends lost 2 bases and 5 bases respectively, with 6 bases between them. This CDR3 has 12 residues. The germline V gene encodes CDR1 KGHSH and CDR2 LQKENI. The CDR3: CASSPRDETQYF. CDR3 coding DNA: TGTGCCAGCTCACCAAGGGATGAGACCCAGTACTTC.

The chain's CDR3 is CASSQDSSGGGGQYF. In DNA form, the CDR3 reads TGCGCCAGCAGCCAAGATTCTAGCGGGGGGGGTGGCCAGTACTTC. The chain carries TRBV4-1 and TRBJ2-5; TRBD2 matches at 12 bases. The V gene end was trimmed by 0 bases and the J gene end by 10 bases; junction bases not matched to a gene: 6. CDR1 MGHRA and CDR2 YSYEKL come from the germline V gene. CDR3 length: 15 amino acids.

This clone appeared a few times. V gene TRBV7-9 combines with J gene TRBJ1-2, with a weak D call TRBD1 (5 bases). This CDR3 is 15 amino acids long. In germline, CDR1 is SEHNR, CDR2 FQNEAQ (reference sequence). Trimming removed 3 bases at V and 2 bases at J, with 13 bases between. The CDR3 bases are TGTGCCAGCAGCTTGGGGGGAGCACAGAACTATGGCTACACCTTC. Protein sequence: CASSLGGAQNYGYTF.

Only one count was recorded for this clone. J is TRBJ2-1 and V is TRBV14; 7 bases fit TRBD2. V lost 3 bases and J lost 7; bases outside the gene matches: 9. From germline, CDR1 is SGHDN and CDR2 FVKESK. The CDR3 is 15 residues long. CDR3: CASSHRAGVSNEQFF. The CDR3 DNA reads TGTGCCAGCAGCCATAGGGCGGGAGTGAGTAATGAGCAGTTCTTC.

The J gene is TRBJ1-6, the V gene TRBV6-5, with 7 bases fitting TRBD1. The CDR3 spans 15 residues. Per germline, CDR1 MNHEY and CDR2 SVGAGI. V trimming: 0 bases; J trimming: 7 bases; junction bases outside the gene matches: 3. The CDR3 DNA follows: TGTGCCAGCAGTTACTCTGGGACAGAAAATTCACCCCTCCACTTT. Translation: CASSYSGTENSPLHF.

The rearrangement uses TRBV6-1 and TRBJ1-1; no reliable D call. CDR1 is MNHNS, CDR2 SASEGT, per germline. Trimming stripped 6 bases from V and 4 bases from J, with 12 bases between. CDR3 length: 13 amino acids. The CDR3 region has the DNA TGTGCCAGCAGGATGACGGACCCCACTGAAGCTTTCTTT. This gives the protein CASRMTDPTEAFF.

V is TRBV18 and J is TRBJ2-2, with 12 positions matching TRBD2. Germline V gene data show CDR1 as KGHSH and CDR2 as LQKENI. Trimming cost V 0 bases and J 3 bases; bases outside gene matches: 2. The CDR3 spans 17 residues. This chain's CDR3 is CASSPPGTSGHTGELFF. CDR3 bases: TGTGCCAGCTCACCACCCGGGACTAGCGGGCACACCGGGGAGCTGTTTTTT.

The V gene is TRBV27, the J gene TRBJ1-3; 7 bases are shared with TRBD1. Germline loops: CDR1 MNHEY, CDR2 SMNVEV (reference sequence). The CDR3 spans 14 residues. V lost 5 bases, J lost 1 base, and 2 bases stayed unmatched. The CDR3 region is CASSKQGSGNTIYF. CDR3 sequence (DNA): TGTGCCAGCAGTAAACAGGGGTCTGGAAACACCATATATTTT.

The rearrangement joins TRBV2 to TRBJ1-1; tentative D call: TRBD1 (6 bases). The germline CDR1 and CDR2 sequences are SNHLY and FYNNEI. This CDR3 is 13 amino acids long. Trimming stripped 6 bases from V and 1 base from J, with 9 bases between. CDR3 sequence reads: CASRVQGNTEAFF. In DNA form, the CDR3 reads TGTGCCAGCAGAGTACAGGGGAACACTGAAGCTTTCTTT.

The V gene is TRBV19, the J gene TRBJ2-2, with 8 bases aligning to TRBD1. V was clipped by 3 bases and J by 6 bases; unmatched bases: 3. The CDR3 spans 14 residues. Germline assignment: CDR1 LNHDA and CDR2 SQIVND (reference sequence). Here the CDR3 DNA reads TGTGCCAGTAGTATGACAGGGGCGGCCGGGGAGCTGTTTTTT. This translates into CASSMTGAAGELFF.

In DNA form, the CDR3 reads TGTGCCAGCAGCTTGGGAACATGGACTGAAGCTTTCTTT. Translating it yields CASSLGTWTEAFF. The chain joins TRBV5-8 to TRBJ1-1, with D unclear. This CDR3 comprises 13 residues. Trimming stripped 0 bases from V and 5 bases from J, with 8 bases between. Germline V gives CDR1 SGHTS, CDR2 YDEGEE.

This sequence joins TRBV18 and TRBJ1-5, with TRBD1 matching 10 bases. After removal of 0 bases from V and 7 bases from J, the junction contained 6 bases not matched to a gene. There are 16 residues in the CDR3. CDR1 KGHSH and CDR2 LQKENI come from the germline V gene. CDR3: CASSPPMGQGLQPQHF. The CDR3 nucleotides are TGTGCCAGCTCACCACCTATGGGACAGGGGTTGCAGCCCCAGCATTTT.

The genes are TRBV19 and TRBJ1-5, with 8 bases matching TRBD1. Looked up from germline, CDR1 is LNHDA and CDR2 is SQIVND (reference sequence). This CDR3 comprises 14 residues. V shed 3 bases and J 4 bases; nucleotides not matched to a gene: 2. The CDR3 region is CASSIGQGNQPQHF. The CDR3 DNA reads as TGTGCCAGTAGTATCGGACAGGGAAATCAGCCCCAGCATTTT.

V and J are TRBV16 and TRBJ2-7; the match to TRBD1 covers 7 bases. Germline V CDR1 and CDR2: KGHSY, FQNENV. This CDR3 contains 15 residues. Trimming at V came to 4 bases and at J to 2 bases, leaving 8 bases not matched to a gene. The CDR3 DNA sequence: TGTGCCAGCAGCCGCCAACAGGGGTCGGCCTACGAGCAGTACTTC. Amino acids: CASSRQQGSAYEQYF.

This clone was seen a few times. The chain combines TRBV5-1 with TRBJ2-7; D gene uncertain. Germline V CDR1 and CDR2: SGHRS, YFSETQ. The V end was cut by 1 base, the J end by 2 bases, with 10 bases between. This CDR3 contains 14 residues. Here the CDR3 DNA reads TGCGCCAGCAGCTTGAGAACGTACCCCTACGAGCAGTACTTC. It specifies CASSLRTYPYEQYF.

V is TRBV7-3 and J is TRBJ1-2; TRBD1 might be the D (6 bases). Germline V gene data show CDR1 as SGHTA and CDR2 as FQGTGA. V dropped 2 bases and J dropped 0 bases, with 13 bases sitting between them. There are 16 residues in the CDR3. The chain's CDR3 is CASSLGGGLANYGYTF. The CDR3 nucleotides read TGTGCCAGCAGCTTAGGAGGGGGATTAGCTAACTATGGCTACACCTTC.

This clone was detected a few times. The J gene is TRBJ1-1, the V gene TRBV14, with a possible D match to TRBD1 (6 bases). The ends were cut back, 2 bases at V and 1 base at J, with 8 bases in the middle. Germline V gene lookup returns CDR1 SGHDN and CDR2 FVKESK. This CDR3 spans 14 amino acids. The CDR3 spells CASSQPGQNTEAFF. CDR3 bases: TGTGCCAGCAGCCAACCGGGACAGAACACTGAAGCTTTCTTT.

The chain uses TRBV4-3 and TRBJ2-7, with TRBD1 matching 9 bases. The junction had 9 bases not matched to a gene; V was cut back by 4 bases and J by 2 bases. There are 16 residues in the CDR3. CDR1 LGHNA and CDR2 YSLEER come from the germline V gene. CDR3 coding DNA: TGCGCCAGCAGCCGCATCCAGGGACAGGGTACCTACGAGCAGTACTTC. This translates into CASSRIQGQGTYEQYF.

The chain uses TRBV7-2 and TRBJ2-1; D is uncertain. The ends were cut back, 1 base at V and 8 bases at J, with 6 bases in the middle. Per germline, CDR1 SGHTA and CDR2 FQGNSA. The CDR3 spans 12 residues. CDR3 region: CASSLVRYEQFF. The CDR3 coding sequence is TGTGCCAGCAGCTTAGTCCGGTATGAGCAGTTCTTC.

The gene calls are TRBV27 and TRBJ1-1; D is unclear. Germline V CDR1 and CDR2: MNHEY, SMNVEV (reference sequence). The V end was cut by 7 bases, the J end by 4 bases, with 16 bases between. The CDR3 is made up of 14 amino acids. Written as DNA, the CDR3 is TGTGCCAGCATTCCTAACACGGTCGGCACTGAAGCTTTCTTT. Amino acid sequence: CASIPNTVGTEAFF.

About this clone itself: A junction end diverges from the germline sequence, so it may reflect a read error. This CDR3 reads CASSYSSGTADTQYF. The CDR3, as DNA: TGTGCCAGCAGTTACTCGTCAGGGACCGCAGATACGCAGTATTTT. The chain has TRBV6-4 and TRBJ2-3; D is tentatively TRBD1 or TRBD2 (5 bases each). The germline V gene has CDR1 MRHNA and CDR2 SNTAGT. The CDR3 runs to 15 residues.

V is TRBV18 and J is TRBJ2-2; D unresolved. Germline V lookup: CDR1 KGHSH, CDR2 LQKENI. V shed 3 bases and J shed 4 bases, with 12 bases lying between them. There are 15 residues in the CDR3. Written as DNA, the CDR3 is TGTGCCAGCTCACCTGGGCCGAAGGCCACCGGGGAGCTGTTTTTT. Protein: CASSPGPKATGELFF.

The gene calls are TRBV6-5 and TRBJ2-1; D is uncertain. V lost 7 bases and J lost 0, with 10 bases in between. Germline V CDR1 and CDR2: MNHEY, SVGAGI. The CDR3 totals 14 residues. DNA for the CDR3: TGTGCCAGCACTGAAAGAAGCTCCTACAATGAGCAGTTCTTC. Amino acid sequence: CASTERSSYNEQFF.

This sequence joins TRBV18 and TRBJ1-5; D call uncertain. The length of the CDR3 is 12 residues. Trimming shortened V by 6 bases and J by 4 bases, and 7 bases separated the two germline ends. Looked up from germline, CDR1 is KGHSH and CDR2 is LQKENI. The CDR3 DNA reads TGTGCCAGCTCGCACGGGAATCAGCCCCAGCATTTT. This sequence encodes CASSHGNQPQHF.